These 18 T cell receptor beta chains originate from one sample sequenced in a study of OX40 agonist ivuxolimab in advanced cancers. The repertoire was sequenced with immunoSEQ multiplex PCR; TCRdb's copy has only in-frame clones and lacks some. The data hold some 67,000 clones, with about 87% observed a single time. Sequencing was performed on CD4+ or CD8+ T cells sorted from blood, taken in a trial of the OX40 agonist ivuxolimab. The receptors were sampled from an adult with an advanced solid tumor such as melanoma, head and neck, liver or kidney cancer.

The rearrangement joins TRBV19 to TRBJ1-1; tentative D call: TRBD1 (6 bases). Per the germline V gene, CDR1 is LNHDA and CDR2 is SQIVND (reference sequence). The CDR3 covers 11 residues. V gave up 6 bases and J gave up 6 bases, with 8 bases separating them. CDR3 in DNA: TGTGCCAGTAGGGGGACACCTGAAGCTTTCTTT. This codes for CASRGTPEAFF.

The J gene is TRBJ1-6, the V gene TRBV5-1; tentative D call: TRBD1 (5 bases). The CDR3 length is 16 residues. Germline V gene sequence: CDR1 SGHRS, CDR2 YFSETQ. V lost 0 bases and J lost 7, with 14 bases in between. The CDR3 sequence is CASSLAGLLVNSPLHF. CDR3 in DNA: TGCGCCAGCAGCTTGGCGGGGCTACTAGTAAATTCACCCCTCCACTTT.

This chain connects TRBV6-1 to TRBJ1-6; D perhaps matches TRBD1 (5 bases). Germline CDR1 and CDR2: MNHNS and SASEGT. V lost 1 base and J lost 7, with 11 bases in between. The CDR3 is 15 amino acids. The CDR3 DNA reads TGTGCCAGCAGTGAAGGTCAGGGTATGAATTCACCCCTCCACTTT. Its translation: CASSEGQGMNSPLHF.

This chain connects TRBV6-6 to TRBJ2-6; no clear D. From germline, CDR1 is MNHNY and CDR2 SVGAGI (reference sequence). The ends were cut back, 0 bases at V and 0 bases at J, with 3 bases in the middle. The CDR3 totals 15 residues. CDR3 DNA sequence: TGTGCCAGCAGTTACTCAGGCTCTGGGGCCAACGTCCTGACTTTC. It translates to CASSYSGSGANVLTF.

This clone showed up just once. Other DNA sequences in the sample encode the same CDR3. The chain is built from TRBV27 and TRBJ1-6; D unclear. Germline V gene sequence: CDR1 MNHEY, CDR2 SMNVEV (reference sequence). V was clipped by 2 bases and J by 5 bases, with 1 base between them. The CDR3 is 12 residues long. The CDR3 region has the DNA TGTGCCAGCAGTTTAAATAATTCACCCCTCCACTTT. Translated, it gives CASSLNNSPLHF.

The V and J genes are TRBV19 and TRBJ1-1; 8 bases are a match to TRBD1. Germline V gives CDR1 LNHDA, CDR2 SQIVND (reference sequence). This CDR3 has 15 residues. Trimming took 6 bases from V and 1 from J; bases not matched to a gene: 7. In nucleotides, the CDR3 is TGTGCCAGTAGAGATCCGGGACAGGAGAACACTGAAGCTTTCTTT. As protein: CASRDPGQENTEAFF.

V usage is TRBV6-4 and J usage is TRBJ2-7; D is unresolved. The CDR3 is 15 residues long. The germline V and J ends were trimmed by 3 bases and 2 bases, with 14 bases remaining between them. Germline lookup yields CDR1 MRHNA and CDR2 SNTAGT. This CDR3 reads CASSDVQRLAYEQYF. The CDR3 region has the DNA TGTGCCAGCAGTGATGTGCAAAGACTTGCCTACGAGCAGTACTTC.

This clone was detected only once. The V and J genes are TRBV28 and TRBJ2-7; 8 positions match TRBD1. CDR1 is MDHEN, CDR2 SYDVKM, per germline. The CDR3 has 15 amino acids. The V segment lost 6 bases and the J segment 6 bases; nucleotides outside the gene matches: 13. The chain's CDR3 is CASSPWRTGSGEQYF. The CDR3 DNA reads TGTGCCAGCAGCCCTTGGAGGACAGGGTCTGGCGAGCAGTACTTC.

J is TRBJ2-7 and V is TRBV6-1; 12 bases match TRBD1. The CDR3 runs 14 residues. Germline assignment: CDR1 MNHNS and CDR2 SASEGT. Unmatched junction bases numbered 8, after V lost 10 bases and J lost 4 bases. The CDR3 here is CATLRGQGAYEQYF. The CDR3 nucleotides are TGTGCCACGCTTCGGGGACAGGGGGCTTACGAGCAGTACTTC.

Here the CDR3 reads CASSLLPTTGGDQPQHF. The DNA for the CDR3 is TGTGCCAGCAGCTTGCTCCCAACGACAGGGGGAGATCAGCCCCAGCATTTT. The chain is built from TRBV5-4 and TRBJ1-5; 9 positions agree with TRBD1. Trimming removed 1 base from V and 5 bases from J; junction bases left unmatched: 10. CDR3 size: 17 residues. Germline V lookup: CDR1 SGHNT, CDR2 YYREEE (reference sequence).

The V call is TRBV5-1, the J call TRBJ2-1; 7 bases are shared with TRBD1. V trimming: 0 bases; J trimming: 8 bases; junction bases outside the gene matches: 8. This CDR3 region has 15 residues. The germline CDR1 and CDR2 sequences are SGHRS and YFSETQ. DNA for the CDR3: TGCGCCAGCAGCTTGGTGACAGGGTCAGTGGATGAGCAGTTCTTC. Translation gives CASSLVTGSVDEQFF.

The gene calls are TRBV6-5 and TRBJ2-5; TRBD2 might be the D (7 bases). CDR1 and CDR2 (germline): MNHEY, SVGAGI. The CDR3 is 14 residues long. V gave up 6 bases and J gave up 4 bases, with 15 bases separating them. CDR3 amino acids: CASRPGGPGETQYF. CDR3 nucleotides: TGTGCCAGCAGGCCCGGGGGGCCGGGAGAGACCCAGTACTTC.

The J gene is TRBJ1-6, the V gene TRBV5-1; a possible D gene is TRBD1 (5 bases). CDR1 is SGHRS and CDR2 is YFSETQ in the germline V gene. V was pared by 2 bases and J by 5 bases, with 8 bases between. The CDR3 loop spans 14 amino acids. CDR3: CASSFSGNNSPLHF. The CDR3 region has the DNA TGCGCCAGCAGCTTTTCAGGGAATAATTCACCCCTCCACTTT.

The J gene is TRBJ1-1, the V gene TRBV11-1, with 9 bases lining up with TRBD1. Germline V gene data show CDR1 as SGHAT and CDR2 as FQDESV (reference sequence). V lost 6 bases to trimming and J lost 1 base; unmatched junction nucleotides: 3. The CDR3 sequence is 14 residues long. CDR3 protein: CASRGTGSNTEAFF. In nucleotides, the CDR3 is TGTGCCAGCAGGGGGACAGGGTCGAACACTGAAGCTTTCTTT.

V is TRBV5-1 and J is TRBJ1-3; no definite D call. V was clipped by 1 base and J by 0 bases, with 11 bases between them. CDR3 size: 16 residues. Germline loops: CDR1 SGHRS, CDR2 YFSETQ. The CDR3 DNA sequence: TGCGCCAGCAGCTTGCGGACGGGCGGCTCTGGAAACACCATATATTTT. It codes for CASSLRTGGSGNTIYF.

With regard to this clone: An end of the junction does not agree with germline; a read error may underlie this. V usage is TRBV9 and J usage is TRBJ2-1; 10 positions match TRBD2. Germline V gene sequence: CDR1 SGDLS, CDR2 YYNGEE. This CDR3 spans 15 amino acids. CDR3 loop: CASNVAGGLYNEQFF. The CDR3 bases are TGTGCCAGCAACGTAGCGGGGGGCCTGTACAATGAGCAGTTCTTC.

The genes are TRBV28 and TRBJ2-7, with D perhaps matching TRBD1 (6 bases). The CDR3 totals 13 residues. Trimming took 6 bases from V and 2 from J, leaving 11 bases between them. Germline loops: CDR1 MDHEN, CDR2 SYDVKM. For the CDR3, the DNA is TGTGCCAGCAGAGAACAGGGCCCCTACGAGCAGTACTTC. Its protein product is CASREQGPYEQYF.

CDR3 loop: CASSLQGIDTQYF. The CDR3 nucleotides read TGTGCCAGCAGTTTACAGGGTATAGATACGCAGTATTTT. The gene calls are TRBV5-4 and TRBJ2-3; D is perhaps TRBD1 (6 bases). With 5 bases removed from V and 5 bases from J, the gap between germline ends came to 12 bases. This CDR3 has 13 amino acids. The germline CDR1 and CDR2 sequences are SGHNT and YYREEE (reference sequence).